This section outlines one TCR beta chain sequence together with its context. Its antigen is currently unknown. PCR was performed using 60 Vbeta and 13 Jbeta primers. TCRdb's table, derived via immunoSEQ multiplex PCR, lists solely in-frame clones and lacks some. The table lists about 180,000 clones, less than 90% of them singletons. The source of the sample is a study of cytomegalovirus exposure and HLA in healthy donors. Study-wide findings and caveats: An analysis done earlier found most TCR beta V segments productive about 87% or about 30% of the time. HLA alleles were associated with 15,000 to 20,000 TCR beta sequences in a later analysis at 0.05 false discovery rate. Based on reports, TCR beta sequences accurately predicted HLA-A and HLA-B alleles for most subjects. Later on, a genetic analysis was performed. It linked a missense variant in DCLRE1C with V- and J-gene trimming of TCR beta.

The CDR3 consists of 15 residues. Germline V gives CDR1 SNHLY, CDR2 FYNNEI. Sequenced input: PBMCs. The rearrangement links TRBV2 to TRBJ2-5; 7 bases match TRBD2. The J call is uncertain, as TRBJ2-7 better fits the DNA end. The source is a boy between 2 and 15 years old in good health and CMV-seronegative. CDR3 sequence: CASSVGGGSSGEQYF. The CDR3 nucleotides read TGTGCCAGCAGTGTAGGTGGCGGGAGCTCGGGCGAGCAGTACTTC.